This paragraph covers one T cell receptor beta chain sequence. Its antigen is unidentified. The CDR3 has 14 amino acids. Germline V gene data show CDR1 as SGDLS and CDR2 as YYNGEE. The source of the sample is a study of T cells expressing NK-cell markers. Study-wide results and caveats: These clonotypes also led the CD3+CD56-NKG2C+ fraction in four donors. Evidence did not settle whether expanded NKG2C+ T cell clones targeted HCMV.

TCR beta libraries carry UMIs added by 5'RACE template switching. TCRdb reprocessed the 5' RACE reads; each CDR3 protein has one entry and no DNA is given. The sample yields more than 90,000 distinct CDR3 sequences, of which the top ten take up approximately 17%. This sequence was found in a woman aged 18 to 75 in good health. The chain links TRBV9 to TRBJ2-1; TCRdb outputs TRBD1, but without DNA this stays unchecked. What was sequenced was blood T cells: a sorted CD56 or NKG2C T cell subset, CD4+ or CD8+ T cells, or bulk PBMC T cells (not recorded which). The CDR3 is CASSVGRGYNEQFF.